This T cell receptor beta chain was captured in a study of shared clonotypes between healthy human individuals. Study results and limitations: Depth of sequencing was expected to influence donor clonotype sharing.

For this clone: What it binds is unknown.

This CDR3 comprises 14 residues. CDR1 is GTSNPN and CDR2 is SVGIG in the germline V gene (reference sequence). V lost 4 bases, J lost 7 bases, and 11 bases stayed unmatched. The naive CD8 population came from CD45RO-negative cells selected for CCR7, without terminally differentiated effector memory CD45RA+ cells. Every donor, a Caucasian adult, lived in Nashville, Tennessee. Deep-level settings were used for running the assay. Genomic DNA of each subset was evenly split across several immunoSEQ plates. Clones were sequenced by immunoSEQ multiplex PCR, and TCRdb holds only the in-frame ones, with some missing. The table lists millions of clones, 93% of them singletons.

The sample consisted of naive CD8+ T cells from PBMCs. V usage is TRBV30 and J usage is TRBJ2-7; 9 bases are a match to TRBD2. This TCR came from a man aged 18 to 30 in good health. Some clones in this sample may be carry-over from other donors' samples. The CDR3 reads CAWNTGRSGGEQYF. CDR3 nucleotide sequence: TGTGCCTGGAATACGGGACGGAGCGGGGGGGAGCAGTACTTC.